The 21 T cell receptor beta chains listed next were all sequenced from one sample in a study of control samples from healthy donors and cancer patients. Repertoires were generated with immunoSEQ multiplex PCR, while TCRdb's copy carries only in-frame clones and drops some. The data hold roughly 23,000 clones, with 83% observed a single time. What was sequenced was PBMCs. These receptors were taken from a man in his fifties or sixties with head and neck cancer.

The V gene is TRBV7-9, the J gene TRBJ2-7; no firm D call. CDR1 and CDR2 (germline): SEHNR, FQNEAQ (reference sequence). The CDR3 covers 15 residues. The V and J ends lost 4 bases and 5 bases respectively, with 18 bases between them. The CDR3 nucleotides are TGTGCCAGCAGCTCTCCGGCCCGAACCCCCGACGAGCAGTACTTC. It is translated as CASSSPARTPDEQYF.

This chain joins TRBV29-1 and TRBJ2-2, with D maybe TRBD1 (6 bases). The CDR3 spans 13 residues. The germline V gene encodes CDR1 SQVTM and CDR2 ANQGSEA. Trimming pared 4 bases from V and 3 bases from J, leaving 9 bases between. The CDR3 DNA reads as TGCAGCGTTGTGTCAGGGGACACCGGGGAGCTGTTTTTT. This gives the protein CSVVSGDTGELFF.

The rearrangement joins TRBV21-1 to TRBJ1-2; TRBD1, the table's D call, lacks a check against the DNA. TRBV21-1 is given as a pseudogene. The CDR3 consists of 14 residues. This CDR3 reads CASSKEGGQVGYTF. Here the CDR3 DNA reads TGTGCCAGCAGCAAAGAAGGTGGACAGGTTGGCTACACCTTC.

The J gene is TRBJ2-1, the V gene TRBV30, with 10 bases matching TRBD1. Germline-derived CDR1 and CDR2 are GTSNPN and SVGIG (reference sequence). The CDR3 runs to 15 residues. After removal of 0 bases from V and 4 bases from J, the junction contained 3 bases not matched to a gene. The CDR3 sequence is CAWSVRTGGYNEQFF. In DNA, the CDR3 is TGTGCCTGGAGTGTAAGGACAGGGGGTTACAATGAGCAGTTCTTC.

This chain links TRBV7-9 with TRBJ2-1; TRBD1 or TRBD2 may be the D gene (6 bases each). Germline V CDR1 and CDR2: SEHNR, FQNEAQ (reference sequence). This CDR3 is 13 amino acids long. Between the trimmed V and J ends, which lost 5 bases and 10 bases, there was a span of 15 bases. Here the CDR3 DNA reads TGTGCCAGCAGCCCCGGGGGCGAGCGGGAGCAGTTCTTC. This encodes CASSPGGEREQFF.

This clone is large. In DNA, the CDR3 is TGTGCCAGCAGTTTCCCCGGTCGAAACACAATAAAAGAGACCCAGTACTTC. It translates to CASSFPGRNTIKETQYF. The rearrangement uses TRBV27 and TRBJ2-5; the D is unclear. Germline V CDR1 and CDR2: MNHEY, SMNVEV (reference sequence). The CDR3 runs to 17 residues. V was shortened by 3 bases and J by 3 bases, with 20 bases between the two germline ends.

The chain uses TRBV9 and TRBJ2-7, with 8 nucleotides matching TRBD2. The CDR3 extends over 15 amino acids. Per germline, CDR1 SGDLS and CDR2 YYNGEE. The trim removed 4 bases at V and 0 bases at J, leaving 6 bases unmatched. This CDR3 is CASSPRLALSYEQYF. CDR3 in DNA: TGTGCCAGCAGCCCGAGACTAGCGCTCTCCTACGAGCAGTACTTC.

The chain links TRBV29-1 to TRBJ1-2, with D perhaps TRBD1 (5 bases). Deletions cut 4 bases from V and 7 bases from J, with 10 bases between. The CDR3 has 11 amino acids. From germline, CDR1 is SQVTM and CDR2 ANQGSEA. Written as DNA, the CDR3 is TGCAGCGTTGCCAGGGAGGGTGGCTACACCTTC. It translates to CSVAREGGYTF.

This chain uses TRBV11-3 with TRBJ2-1; 7 nucleotides line up with TRBD2. This CDR3 region has 14 residues. With V trimmed by 1 base and J by 5 bases, 2 bases remained unmatched. The V gene's germline CDR1 is SGHNT and CDR2 YENEEA. The CDR3 spells CASSLGLADNEQFF. The CDR3 DNA reads TGTGCCAGCAGCTTAGGTCTAGCGGACAATGAGCAGTTCTTC.

CDR3 sequence (DNA): TGTGCCAGCAGTCCCGGACAGGGGATGCAGCCCCAGCATTTT. Translation gives CASSPGQGMQPQHF. The chain joins TRBV28 to TRBJ1-5; 9 bases agree with TRBD1. Unmatched junction bases numbered 6, after V lost 5 bases and J lost 7 bases. Germline V lookup: CDR1 MDHEN, CDR2 SYDVKM. The CDR3 spans 14 residues.

The genes are TRBV5-4 and TRBJ2-5; maybe TRBD2 (6 bases). The V end lost 4 bases, the J end lost 1 base, and 17 bases lay between the germline ends. Germline V gives CDR1 SGHNT, CDR2 YYREEE (reference sequence). The CDR3 is 16 amino acids. The CDR3 DNA reads TGTGCCAGCAGCCGGAGCGGGTCTGTCGGCCAAGAGACCCAGTACTTC. Translated: CASSRSGSVGQETQYF.

The chain has TRBV19 and TRBJ2-1; TRBD2 aligns across 10 bases. From germline, CDR1 is LNHDA and CDR2 SQIVND (reference sequence). This CDR3 region has 15 residues. After removal of 5 bases from V and 6 bases from J, the junction contained 7 bases not matched to a gene. The CDR3 protein is CASSSTSGDFNEQFF. The CDR3 coding sequence is TGTGCCAGTAGTTCCACTAGCGGGGACTTCAATGAGCAGTTCTTC.

The chain is built from TRBV9 and TRBJ1-2; D is possibly TRBD1 (5 bases). V lost 0 bases to trimming and J lost 2 bases, with 14 bases between them. This CDR3 region has 16 residues. Germline CDR1 and CDR2: SGDLS and YYNGEE. The CDR3 nucleotides read TGTGCCAGCAGCGTAGACCCCCAGGGAGGCAACTATGGCTACACCTTC. It codes for CASSVDPQGGNYGYTF.

Of note for this clone: The same CDR3 can be traced to other DNA sequences in this sample. The chain has TRBV6-2 or TRBV6-3 and TRBJ2-5; D gene ambiguous. Germline CDR1 is MNHEY and CDR2 is SVGEGT. This CDR3 has 11 residues. V dropped 2 bases and J dropped 5 bases, with 3 bases sitting between them. The CDR3 protein is CASSYGETQYF. CDR3 nucleotide sequence: TGTGCCAGCAGTTACGGGGAGACCCAGTACTTC.

V gene TRBV2 combines with J gene TRBJ2-7; D call uncertain. The CDR3 spans 13 residues. The germline CDR1 and CDR2 sequences are SNHLY and FYNNEI. V was cut by 4 bases and J by 3 bases, with 10 bases left in between. The CDR3 region is CASSASRYYEQYF. The CDR3 DNA is TGTGCCAGCAGTGCAAGCAGATACTACGAGCAGTACTTC.

This chain links TRBV15 with TRBJ2-5, with 9 bases matching TRBD2. CDR1 LNHNV and CDR2 YYDKDF come from the germline V gene (reference sequence). This CDR3 spans 16 amino acids. Trimming took 1 base from V and 5 from J; bases not matched to a gene: 8. DNA for the CDR3: TGTGCCACCAGCAGAGGCGGCGGGGGGGCCGGGGAGACCCAGTACTTC. Protein: CATSRGGGGAGETQYF.

The J gene is TRBJ1-1, the V gene TRBV4-1, with D possibly TRBD1 on 6 matching bases. The V and J ends lost 3 bases and 4 bases respectively, with 15 bases between them. The CDR3 has 15 residues. Germline V gene sequence: CDR1 MGHRA, CDR2 YSYEKL. The CDR3 DNA reads as TGCGCCAGCAGCCAGGGAACAGGGTTGGTCACTGAAGCTTTCTTT. Translation gives CASSQGTGLVTEAFF.

The J gene is TRBJ1-3, the V gene TRBV3-1 (or the pseudogene TRBV3-2); 8 nucleotides agree with TRBD1. The CDR3 spans 16 residues. V gave up 3 bases and J gave up 2 bases; unmatched junction bases: 6. The V gene's germline CDR1 is LGHDT and CDR2 YNNKEL (reference sequence). This CDR3 reads CASSQSARGPGNTIYF. CDR3 nucleotide sequence: TGTGCCAGCAGCCAGTCCGCCAGGGGGCCTGGAAACACCATATATTTT.

The chain couples TRBV27 to TRBJ1-1, with TRBD1 identical over 7 bases. This CDR3 is 12 amino acids long. Germline CDR1 is MNHEY and CDR2 is SMNVEV (reference sequence). V trimming: 5 bases; J trimming: 8 bases; junction bases outside the gene matches: 5. This CDR3 reads CASSDWTGEAFF. For the CDR3, the DNA is TGTGCCAGCAGTGATTGGACAGGCGAAGCTTTCTTT.

The chain carries TRBV7-2 and TRBJ2-3; TRBD2 agrees at 8 bases. The CDR3 runs 15 residues. Germline CDR1 SGHTA, CDR2 FQGNSA. With 7 bases clipped from V and 6 bases from J, the junction kept 12 bases outside the gene matches. CDR3 sequence reads: CASNLRGLASDTQYF. The CDR3, as DNA: TGTGCCAGCAACTTGAGAGGACTAGCAAGTGATACGCAGTATTTT.

This clone was counted a single time. This rearrangement joins TRBV28 to TRBJ1-1; 11 bases map to TRBD1. Germline V CDR1 and CDR2: MDHEN, SYDVKM. J lost 2 bases, V lost 6 bases, and 8 bases had no gene match. The CDR3 length is 16 residues. This chain's CDR3 is CASRRGQGAINTEAFF. The CDR3 DNA reads as TGTGCCAGCAGACGAGGACAGGGGGCGATTAACACTGAAGCTTTCTTT.